This TCR beta chain derives from a study of CD8+CD57+ T cells in acquired aplastic anemia. This clonotype was found many times. Profiling of TCR beta VDJ combinations and CDR3 sequences used genomic DNA as template. TCRdb fed the reads into MiXCR, producing one record per CDR3 protein. The sample has tens of thousands of distinct CDR3 sequences, around 72% seen once. Sequencing input: sorted CD4+, CD8+, or CD8+CD57+ T cells (not recorded which) from PBMCs. The receptor was isolated from a human donor in good health, serving as a control.

CDR3 region: CASSYGEGTEAFF. The CDR3 nucleotides read TGTGCCAGCAGTTACGGAGAGGGCACTGAAGCTTTCTTT. The V gene is TRBV6-5, the J gene TRBJ1-1; D gene ambiguous. The CDR3 covers 13 residues. Germline lookup yields CDR1 MNHEY and CDR2 SVGAGI. V lost 2 bases and J 4 bases, leaving 8 bases between the germline ends.